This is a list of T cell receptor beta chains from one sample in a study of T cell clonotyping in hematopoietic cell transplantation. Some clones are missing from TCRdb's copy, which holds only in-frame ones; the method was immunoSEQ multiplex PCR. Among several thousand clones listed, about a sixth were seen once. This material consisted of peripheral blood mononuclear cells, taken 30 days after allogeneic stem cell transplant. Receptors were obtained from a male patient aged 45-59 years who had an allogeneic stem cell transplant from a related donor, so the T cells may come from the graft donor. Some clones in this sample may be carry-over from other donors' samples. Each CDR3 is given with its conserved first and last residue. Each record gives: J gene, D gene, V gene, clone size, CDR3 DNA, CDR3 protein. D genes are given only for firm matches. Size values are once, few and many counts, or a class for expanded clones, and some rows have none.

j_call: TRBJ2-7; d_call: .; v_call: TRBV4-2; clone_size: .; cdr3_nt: TGTGCCAGCAGCACGGTCGCAGGGACTGGAAACGAGCAGTACTTC; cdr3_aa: CASSTVAGTGNEQYF
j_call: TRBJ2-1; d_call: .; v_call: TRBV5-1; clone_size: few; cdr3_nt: TGCGCCAGCAGCCGTCCGGGGGGCGATGAGCAGTTCTTC; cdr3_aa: CASSRPGGDEQFF
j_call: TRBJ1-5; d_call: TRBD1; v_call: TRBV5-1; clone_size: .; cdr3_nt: TGCGCCAGCAGCCAGAAACAGGGGGAACATCAGCCCCAGCATTTT; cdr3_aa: CASSQKQGEHQPQHF
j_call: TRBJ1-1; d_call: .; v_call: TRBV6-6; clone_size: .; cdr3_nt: TGTGCCAGCAGCGGCGCTCTTAACACTGAAGCTTTCTTT; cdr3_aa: CASSGALNTEAFF
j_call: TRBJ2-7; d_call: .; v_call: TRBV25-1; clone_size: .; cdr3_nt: TGTGCCAGCAGTGATCCGGGACCAACGGTCGAGCAGTACTTC; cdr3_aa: CASSDPGPTVEQYF
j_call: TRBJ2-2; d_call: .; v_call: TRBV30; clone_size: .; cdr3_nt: TGTGCCTGGAATTTGGGTACGACCGGGGAGCTGTTTTTT; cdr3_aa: CAWNLGTTGELFF
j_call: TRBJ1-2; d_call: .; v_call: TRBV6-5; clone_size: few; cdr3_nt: TGTGCCAGCACGGAGGGCCGGGGGACCTATGGCTACACCTTC; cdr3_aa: CASTEGRGTYGYTF
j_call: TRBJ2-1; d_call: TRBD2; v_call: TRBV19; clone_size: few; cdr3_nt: TGTGCCAGTAGTATTACTAGCGGGGCCTACAATGAGCAGTTCTTC; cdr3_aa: CASSITSGAYNEQFF
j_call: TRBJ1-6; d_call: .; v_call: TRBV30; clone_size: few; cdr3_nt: TGTGCCTGGATGGAAGGAAATGACTCACCCCTCCACTTT; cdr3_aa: CAWMEGNDSPLHF
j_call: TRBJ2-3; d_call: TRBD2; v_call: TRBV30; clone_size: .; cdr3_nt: TGTGCCTGGAGTGTACTAGCGGGTACGCAGTATTTT; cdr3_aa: CAWSVLAGTQYF
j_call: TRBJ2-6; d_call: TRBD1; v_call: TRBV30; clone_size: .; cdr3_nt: TGTGCCTGTTTCCTCCTGGGGACAGCAGTCTCTGGGGCCAACGTCCTGACTTTC; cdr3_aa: CACFLLGTAVSGANVLTF
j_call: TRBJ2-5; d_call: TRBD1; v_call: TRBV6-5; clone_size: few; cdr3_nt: TGTGCCAGCAGTTACGGAACAGGGGGCGGTGAGACCCAGTACTTC; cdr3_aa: CASSYGTGGGETQYF
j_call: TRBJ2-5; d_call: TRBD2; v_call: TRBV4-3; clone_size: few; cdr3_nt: TGCGCCAGCAGCCAAGGTTCTAGCGGGAGTTCAGAGACCCAGTACTTC; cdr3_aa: CASSQGSSGSSETQYF
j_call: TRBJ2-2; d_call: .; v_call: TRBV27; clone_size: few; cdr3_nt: TGTGCCAGCAGTTCCCAACTAACCGGGGAGCTGTTTTTT; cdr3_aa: CASSSQLTGELFF
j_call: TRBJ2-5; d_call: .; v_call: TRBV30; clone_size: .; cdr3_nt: TGTGCCTGGTTAAAAACCGGGACCCTCCAAGAGACCCAGTACTTC; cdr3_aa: CAWLKTGTLQETQYF
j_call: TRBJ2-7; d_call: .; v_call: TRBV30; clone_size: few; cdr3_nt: TGTGCCTGGAGTCCAGGGGTGGTCCGCGAGCAGTACTTC; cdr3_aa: CAWSPGVVREQYF
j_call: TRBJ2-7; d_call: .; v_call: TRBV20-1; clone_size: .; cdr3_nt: TGCAGTGCTAGAGGAAACTACGAGCAGTACTTC; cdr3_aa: CSARGNYEQYF
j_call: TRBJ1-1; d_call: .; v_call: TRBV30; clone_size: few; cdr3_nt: TGTGCCTGCCGGGAGGAGGGTGAAGCTTTCTTT; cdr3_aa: CACREEGEAFF
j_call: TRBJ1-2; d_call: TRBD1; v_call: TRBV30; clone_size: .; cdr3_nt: TGTGCCTGCGGGACAGGGTTAACTTACACCTTC; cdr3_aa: CACGTGLTYTF
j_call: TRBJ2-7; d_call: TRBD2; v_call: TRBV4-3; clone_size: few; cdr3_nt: TGCGCCAGCAGCCAAGATCTAGCGGGGGGCCTCCTCTCCTACGAGCAGTACTTC; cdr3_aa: CASSQDLAGGLLSYEQYF
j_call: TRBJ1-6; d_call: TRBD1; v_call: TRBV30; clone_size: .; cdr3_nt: TGTGCCTGGAGCTCGGGACAGGATAATTCACCCCTCCACTTT; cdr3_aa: CAWSSGQDNSPLHF
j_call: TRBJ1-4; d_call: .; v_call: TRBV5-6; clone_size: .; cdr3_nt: TGTGCCAGCAGCGGAACCCTCGGAACAACTAATGAAAAACTGTTTTTT; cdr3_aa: CASSGTLGTTNEKLFF
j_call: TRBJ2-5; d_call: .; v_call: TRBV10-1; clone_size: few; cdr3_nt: TGCGCCAGCAGTGAGCCGGGCCCCCAAGAGACCCAGTACTTC; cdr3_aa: CASSEPGPQETQYF
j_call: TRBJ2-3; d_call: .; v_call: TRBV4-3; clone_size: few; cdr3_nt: TGCGCCAGCAGCCAAGGCTCACCAGATACGCAGTATTTT; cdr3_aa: CASSQGSPDTQYF